A single sample gave rise to the 14 T cell receptor beta chains below, sequenced in a study of T cells in Graves' hyperthyroidism and ophthalmopathy. The investigators amplified TCR beta CDR3 regions from RNA transcripts. First-round RT-PCR with HTBI primers amplified the TCR CDR3 region. TCRdb ran MiXCR on the multiplex PCR reads and lists one entry per CDR3 protein. The table shows roughly 100,000 distinct CDR3 sequences, with about 51% occurring only once. The sample taken for sequencing was blood. The receptors come from a woman aged 40-49 years with Graves' hyperthyroidism.

Ten or more counts support this clonotype. The chain's CDR3 is CASRRGGNTEAFF. The CDR3 DNA reads TGTGCCAGCAGGAGGGGGGGGAACACTGAAGCTTTCTTT. The V and J genes are TRBV7-3 and TRBJ1-1, with a possible D match to TRBD1 (6 bases). The CDR3 contains 13 residues. V was cut by 6 bases and J by 1 base, with 9 bases left in between. The germline V gene has CDR1 SGHTA and CDR2 FQGTGA.

The sample holds one count of this clonotype. The J gene is TRBJ1-3, the V gene TRBV10-3, with D tentatively TRBD1 (6 bases). The CDR3 totals 16 residues. V lost 2 bases to trimming and J lost 10 bases, with 21 bases between them. The germline gives CDR1 ENHRY, CDR2 SYGVKD. In DNA, the CDR3 is TGTGCCATCAGTGAGGGTTTTCAGGGGCGGGAAGAGACCATATATTTT. This sequence encodes CAISEGFQGREETIYF.

This clonotype appeared a few times. The CDR3 DNA follows: TGTGCCACCAGCTCACGGGCACGAGGCGGGACGACGAACACTGAAGCTTTCTTT. Translation: CATSSRARGGTTNTEAFF. This chain connects TRBV15 to TRBJ1-1; the D gene is possibly TRBD1 (5 bases). CDR3 length: 18 residues. The V end was cut by 5 bases, the J end by 1 base, with 23 bases between. Germline V gene lookup returns CDR1 LNHNV and CDR2 YYDKDF (reference sequence).

This chain joins TRBV10-3 and TRBJ1-1; TRBD1 is a possible D gene (6 bases). V was clipped by 4 bases and J by 5 bases, with 23 bases between them. The germline CDR1 and CDR2 sequences are ENHRY and SYGVKD. This CDR3 has 17 amino acids. DNA for the CDR3: TGTGCCATCAGTGCTAGGGCCCTCGGGACAAGCTGGACTGAAGCTTTCTTT. This encodes CAISARALGTSWTEAFF.

This clonotype showed up many times. Here the CDR3 reads CASSIGQGDGYTF. The CDR3 DNA sequence: TGTGCCAGTAGTATCGGACAGGGGGATGGCTACACCTTC. The chain couples TRBV19 to TRBJ1-2; 10 bases fit TRBD1. Germline assignment: CDR1 LNHDA and CDR2 SQIVND (reference sequence). V shed 3 bases, J shed 6 bases, and the junction held 1 base outside the gene matches. CDR3 length equals 13 residues.

Turning to this clonotype: Possible read error: a much larger clone is one base away. The CDR3 nucleotides are TGTGCCAGCAGCTTGGACAGGGTGGCTCTCTTT. Translated, it gives CASSLDRVALF. The chain employs TRBV7-2 and TRBJ1-1, with 8 bases lining up with TRBD1. Germline lookup yields CDR1 SGHTA and CDR2 FQGNSA. The CDR3 length is 11 residues. The entire variable domain, with the rest obtained from reference TRBV7-2 and TRBJ1-1, is as follows: GAGVSQSPSNKVTEKGKDVELRCDPISGHTALYWYRQSLGQGLEFLIYFQGNSAPDKSGLPSDRFSAERTGGSVSTLTIQRTQQEDSAVYLCASSLDRVALFGQGTRLTVV.

This clonotype has only one observation. As DNA, the CDR3 is TGCAGTGCGCCAGCGGGGATCTCCTACGAGCAGTACTTC. As protein: CSAPAGISYEQYF. The chain links TRBV20-1 to TRBJ2-7, with TRBD2 matching 7 bases. The CDR3 spans 13 residues. The J segment lost 0 bases and the V segment lost 6 bases, leaving 5 bases of the junction unmatched. Germline CDR1 and CDR2: DFQATT and SNEGSKA (reference sequence).

The rearrangement joins TRBV10-3 to TRBJ1-3; D not certain. The CDR3 length is 13 residues. The germline CDR1 and CDR2 sequences are ENHRY and SYGVKD. The ends were cut back, 6 bases at V and 2 bases at J, with 8 bases in the middle. This CDR3 is CAIRPWTGNTIYF. The DNA of the CDR3 is TGTGCCATCAGACCATGGACTGGAAACACCATATATTTT.

The chain joins TRBV28 to TRBJ1-5; D might be TRBD1 (6 bases). The CDR3 length is 18 residues. Germline V lookup: CDR1 MDHEN, CDR2 SYDVKM. The V gene lost 4 bases and the J gene lost 4 bases, with 23 bases spanning the gap. CDR3 sequence reads: CASSYYMGHYRANQPQHF. The CDR3 region has the DNA TGTGCCAGCAGTTATTATATGGGGCACTACAGGGCGAATCAGCCCCAGCATTTT.

The V gene is TRBV29-1, the J gene TRBJ1-2; D remains unclear. Trimming removed 7 bases at V and 6 bases at J, with 18 bases between. This CDR3 is 13 amino acids long. Germline CDR1 is SQVTM and CDR2 is ANQGSEA. CDR3 amino acids: CSAGEVGFNGYTF. CDR3 DNA sequence: TGCAGCGCTGGGGAGGTGGGCTTCAATGGCTACACCTTC.

This chain uses TRBV9 with TRBJ1-2; maybe TRBD1 (6 bases). Trimming took off 5 bases at V and 6 bases at J, with 23 bases between the two ends. The CDR3 length is 16 residues. Germline CDR1 and CDR2: SGDLS and YYNGEE. The CDR3 protein is CASRGEGGDRPHGYTF. As DNA, the CDR3 is TGTGCCAGCAGAGGTGAAGGGGGGGACCGTCCGCATGGCTACACCTTC.

The J gene is TRBJ1-1, the V gene TRBV30, with D uncertain. With 0 bases removed from V and 1 base from J, the gap between germline ends came to 9 bases. From germline, CDR1 is GTSNPN and CDR2 SVGIG (reference sequence). This CDR3 region has 14 residues. CDR3 nucleotide sequence: TGTGCCTGGAGTGTACTACCCGGGAACACTGAAGCTTTCTTT. It codes for CAWSVLPGNTEAFF.

Concerning this clonotype itself: The conserved final phenylalanine or tryptophan is absent from the CDR3, which likely points to a read error. The rearrangement joins TRBV29-1 to TRBJ2-7; 14 nucleotides match TRBD2. The CDR3 is made up of 14 amino acids. From germline, CDR1 is SQVTM and CDR2 ANQGSEA. Losses at the gene ends were 5 bases for V and 2 bases for J; bases not matched to a gene: 2. The CDR3 is CSVTGLAGAYEQYS. For the CDR3, the DNA is TGCAGCGTTACGGGACTAGCGGGAGCCTACGAGCAGTACTCC.

In this sample, this clonotype turned up many times. The chain has TRBV7-8 and TRBJ2-3; TRBD2 agrees at 9 bases. The CDR3 has 16 residues. CDR1 SGHVS and CDR2 FQNEAQ come from the germline V gene. Losses at the gene ends were 5 bases for V and 3 bases for J; bases not matched to a gene: 9. The CDR3 reads CASSGSGSKWTDTQYF. CDR3 sequence (DNA): TGTGCCAGCAGCGGTAGCGGGAGTAAGTGGACAGATACGCAGTATTTT.